The entry that follows covers one T cell receptor (beta chain) sequence. Trimming shortened V by 3 bases and J by 1 base, and 10 bases separated the two germline ends. The CDR3 sequence is 15 residues long. Germline assignment: CDR1 SGHRS and CDR2 YFSETQ. As originally analysed: Amplified reference gene primers provided the basis for estimating nucleated cell counts. Clones were read by immunoSEQ multiplex PCR, and TCRdb kept only the in-frame ones, dropping some. V and J calls and clone size come straight from that table; D and trimming were deduced from the DNA. Among about 190,000 clones, more than 70% were seen once, and the ten largest hold more than 9%. The data stem from a study of blood T cell repertoires in COVID-19. At the level of the study: Sites in the United States, Italy and Spain provided acute and convalescent COVID-19 samples. Nucleic acid was either cDNA or gDNA, and it came from T cells, B-cell-depleted T cells, or PBMCs.

The receptor was derived from a woman older than 75 with active or convalescent COVID-19. The genes are TRBV5-1 and TRBJ2-2, with D perhaps matching TRBD2 (6 bases). Sequencing input: peripheral blood. The CDR3: CASSSGSGNTGELFF. CDR3 in DNA: TGCGCCAGCAGCTCCGGTAGCGGGAACACCGGGGAGCTGTTTTTT.